This section outlines one TCR beta chain sequence together with its context. Its specificity is unknown. The data were taken from a study of shared clonotypes between healthy human individuals. Study observations and caveats: The generation probabilities recorded for non-shared clonotypes fell below those of clonotypes shared by all four donors. An expected dependence of interdonor clonotype sharing on sequencing depth was noted. With a few donors compared, around 4.7% of naive CD4 clonotypes were shared.

Per the germline V gene, CDR1 is SGHTS and CDR2 is YDEGEE. The CDR3 is 15 amino acids. Germline trimming cut 4 bases from V and 6 bases from J; bases unmatched to any gene: 8. Clones were sequenced by immunoSEQ multiplex PCR, and TCRdb holds only the in-frame ones, with some missing. Among 950,000 to 1,100,000 clones listed, approximately 72% were seen once. The sequenced sample was memory CD4+ T cells sorted from blood. Stated subset: CD45RA-negative fraction. V gene TRBV5-8 combines with J gene TRBJ2-3; 10 bases agree with TRBD2. The TCR comes from a man between 18 and 35 years old in good health. CDR3 DNA: TGTGCCAGCAGCAACCTAGCGGGAGAGGTGGATACGCAGTATTTT. It is translated as CASSNLAGEVDTQYF.